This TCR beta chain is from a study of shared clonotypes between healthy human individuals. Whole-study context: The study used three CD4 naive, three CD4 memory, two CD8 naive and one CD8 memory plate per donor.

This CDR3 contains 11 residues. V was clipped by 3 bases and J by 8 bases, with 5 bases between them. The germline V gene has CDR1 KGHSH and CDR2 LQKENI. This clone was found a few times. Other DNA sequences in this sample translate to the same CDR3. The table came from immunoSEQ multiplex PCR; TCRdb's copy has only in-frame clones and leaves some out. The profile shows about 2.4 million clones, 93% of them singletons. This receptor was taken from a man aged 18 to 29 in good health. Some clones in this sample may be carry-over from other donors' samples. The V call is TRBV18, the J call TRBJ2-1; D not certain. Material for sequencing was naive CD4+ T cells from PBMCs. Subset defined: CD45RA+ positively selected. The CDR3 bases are TGTGCCAGCTCACCGGTCGATGAGCAGTTCTTC. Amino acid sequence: CASSPVDEQFF.